This entry describes one T cell receptor beta chain. The target antigen is unknown. The data originate from a study of CXCR3-negative and CXCR3-positive naive CD8 T cells. In triplicate, each CD8+ T cell subset was sorted at 300,000 cells per replicate. General study points: TRB CDR3 properties were used to infer TCR strength, and surface CD5 was comparable between naive subsets.

5' RACE that incorporated UMI labels was used to prepare the TRB cDNA libraries. TCRdb re-called the 5' RACE reads; every CDR3 protein appears as one record, without DNA. This listing includes 30,000 to 40,000 distinct CDR3 sequences. The CDR3 runs 14 residues. CDR1 and CDR2 (germline): MNHEY, SVGEGT. The receptor was derived from a human donor in good health. Some clones in this sample may be carry-over from other donors' samples. Sequenced input: memory CD8+ T cells from blood. The V gene is TRBV6-2 or TRBV6-3, the J gene TRBJ2-2. CDR3 amino acids: CASSYSGYTGELFF.